This TCR beta chain emerged from a study of blood T cell repertoires in COVID-19. Study context: Whether acute or convalescent, the COVID-19 samples came from the United States, Italy and Spain.

The trim removed 6 bases at V and 5 bases at J, leaving 8 bases unmatched. The CDR3 totals 14 residues. CDR1 and CDR2 (germline): MNHEY, SMNVEV (reference sequence). Per the study methods: Counts of nucleated cells, estimated from reference gene primer amplification, were obtained. Repertoires were generated with immunoSEQ multiplex PCR, while TCRdb's copy carries only in-frame clones and drops some. From that table come the V and J calls and clone size; the DNA was used to work out D and trimming. Of 170,000 or so clones detected, approximately 86% appear once; the ten largest clones hold around 0.63%.

The chain carries TRBV27 and TRBJ2-7, with 9 bases aligning to TRBD2. This clonotype was obtained from a man in his 60s with COVID-19, enrolled during active disease. Sample: peripheral blood. The CDR3 DNA reads as TGTGCCAGCAGAGATAGCGGGAGAATTCACGAGCAGTACTTC. Protein: CASRDSGRIHEQYF.